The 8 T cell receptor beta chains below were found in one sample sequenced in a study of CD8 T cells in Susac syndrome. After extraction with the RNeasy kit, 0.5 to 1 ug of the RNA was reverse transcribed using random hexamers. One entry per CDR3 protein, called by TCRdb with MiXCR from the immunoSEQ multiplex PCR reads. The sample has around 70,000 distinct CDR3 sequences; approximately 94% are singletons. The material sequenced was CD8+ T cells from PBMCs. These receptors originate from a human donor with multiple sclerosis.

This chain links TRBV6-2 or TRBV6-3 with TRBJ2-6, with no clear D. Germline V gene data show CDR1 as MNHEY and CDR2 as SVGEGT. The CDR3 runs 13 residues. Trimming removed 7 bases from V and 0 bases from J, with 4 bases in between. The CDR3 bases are TGTGCCAGCACCGGCTCTGGGGCCAACGTCCTGACTTTC. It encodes CASTGSGANVLTF.

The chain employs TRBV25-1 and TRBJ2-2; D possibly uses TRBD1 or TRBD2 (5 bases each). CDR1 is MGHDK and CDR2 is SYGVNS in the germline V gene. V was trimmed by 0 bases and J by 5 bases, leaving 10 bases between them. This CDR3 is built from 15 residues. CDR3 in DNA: TGTGCCAGCAGTGAATATTCAGGGAGAACCGGGGAGCTGTTTTTT. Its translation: CASSEYSGRTGELFF.

The CDR3 reads CASSFLGQGGEQYF. CDR3 bases: TGTGCCAGCAGTTTCCTTGGACAGGGAGGAGAGCAGTACTTC. This chain uses TRBV28 with TRBJ2-7, with TRBD1 identical over 8 bases. This CDR3 contains 14 residues. The germline gives CDR1 MDHEN, CDR2 SYDVKM. The V and J ends lost 3 bases and 7 bases, in that order; junction bases with no gene match: 8.

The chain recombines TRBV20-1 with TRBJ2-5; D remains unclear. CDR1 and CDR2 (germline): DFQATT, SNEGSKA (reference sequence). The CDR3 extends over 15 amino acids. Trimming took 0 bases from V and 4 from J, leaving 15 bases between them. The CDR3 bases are TGCAGTGCTAGAGATACGGCGGAACCTAGAGAGACCCAGTACTTC. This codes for CSARDTAEPRETQYF.

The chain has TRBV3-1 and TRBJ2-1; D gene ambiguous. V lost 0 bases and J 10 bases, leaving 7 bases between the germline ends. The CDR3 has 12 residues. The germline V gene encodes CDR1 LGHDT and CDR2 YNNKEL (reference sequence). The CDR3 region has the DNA TGTGCCAGCAGCCAAGATGAGACCGAGCAGTTCTTC. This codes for CASSQDETEQFF.

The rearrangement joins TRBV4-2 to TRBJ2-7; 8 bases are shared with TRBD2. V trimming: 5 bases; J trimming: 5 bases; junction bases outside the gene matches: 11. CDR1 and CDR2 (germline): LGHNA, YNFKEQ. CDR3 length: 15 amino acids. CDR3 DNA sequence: TGTGCCAGCAGCGGGTCGCCGGGAGGGGAGGACGAGCAGTACTTC. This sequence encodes CASSGSPGGEDEQYF.

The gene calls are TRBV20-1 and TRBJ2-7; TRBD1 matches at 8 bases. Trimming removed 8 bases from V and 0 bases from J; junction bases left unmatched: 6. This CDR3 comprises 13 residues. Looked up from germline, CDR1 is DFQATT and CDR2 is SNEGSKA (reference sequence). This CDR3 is CSLRQGFSYEQYF. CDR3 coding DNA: TGCAGTCTACGACAGGGGTTCTCCTACGAGCAGTACTTC.

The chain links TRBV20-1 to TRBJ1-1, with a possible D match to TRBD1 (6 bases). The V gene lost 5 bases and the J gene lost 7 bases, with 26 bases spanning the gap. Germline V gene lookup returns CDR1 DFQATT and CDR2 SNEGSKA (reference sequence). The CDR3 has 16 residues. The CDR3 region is CSAPFRDRTVSNEAFF. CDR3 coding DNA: TGCAGTGCTCCCTTTCGTGACAGGACTGTCTCAAATGAAGCTTTCTTT.